These T cell receptor beta chains were read from a single sample in a study of cytomegalovirus exposure and HLA in healthy donors. Sequencing was performed with immunoSEQ multiplex PCR; in TCRdb, only in-frame clones are kept and a portion is missing. The sample shows over 120,000 clones, around 70% of them seen only once. The sample taken for sequencing was PBMCs. The receptors derive from a woman aged 60-70 years in good health and CMV-seropositive. Each CDR3 is given with its conserved first and last residue. Fields, in order: V gene, J gene, clone size, D gene, CDR3 DNA, CDR3 protein. D genes are given only for firm matches. For some rows the clone size is stated as once, few or many, or as a class when expanded; others skip it.

v_gene: TRBV7-9
j_gene: TRBJ1-2
abundance: .
d_gene: TRBD1
CDR3nt: TGTGCCAGCAGCTTTGGGGACAGGGGGAACTATGGCTACACCTTC
CDR3aa: CASSFGDRGNYGYTF

v_gene: TRBV2
j_gene: TRBJ2-1
abundance: few
d_gene: .
CDR3nt: TGTGCCAGCAGTCCAGAGCGGAGCTCCTACAATGAGCAGTTCTTC
CDR3aa: CASSPERSSYNEQFF

v_gene: TRBV27
j_gene: TRBJ1-1
abundance: few
d_gene: TRBD1
CDR3nt: TGTGCCAGCAGTTTATCGAGCCCCGGGACAGGGGGAACTGAAGCTTTCTTT
CDR3aa: CASSLSSPGTGGTEAFF

v_gene: TRBV11-2
j_gene: TRBJ2-7
abundance: .
d_gene: .
CDR3nt: TGTGTCAGCAGCTTAGAGGGTTTCGGGGACGAGCAGTACTTC
CDR3aa: CVSSLEGFGDEQYF

v_gene: TRBV30
j_gene: TRBJ1-5
abundance: few
d_gene: .
CDR3nt: TGTGCCTGGAGTTGGGGAGGGTCGGTTAGCAATCAGCCCCAGCATTTT
CDR3aa: CAWSWGGSVSNQPQHF

v_gene: TRBV7-7
j_gene: TRBJ2-2
abundance: .
d_gene: TRBD2
CDR3nt: TGTGCCAGCAGCCCCACTAGCGGGGAGGCGAACACCGGGGAGCTGTTTTTT
CDR3aa: CASSPTSGEANTGELFF

v_gene: TRBV27
j_gene: TRBJ2-1
abundance: .
d_gene: TRBD2
CDR3nt: TGTGCCAGCAGTGCGAGACTAGCGGGAGGCGGCAATGAGCAGTTCTTC
CDR3aa: CASSARLAGGGNEQFF

v_gene: TRBV14
j_gene: TRBJ2-3
abundance: few
d_gene: .
CDR3nt: TGTGCCAGCAGCCCGCTACCTTATACGCAGTATTTT
CDR3aa: CASSPLPYTQYF

v_gene: TRBV28
j_gene: TRBJ1-3
abundance: few
d_gene: TRBD1
CDR3nt: TGTGCCAGCAGTTTATACGACAGGGCCGGAAACACCATATATTTT
CDR3aa: CASSLYDRAGNTIYF

v_gene: TRBV28
j_gene: TRBJ2-1
abundance: .
d_gene: TRBD2
CDR3nt: TGTGCCAGCAGCCCTCACGGATTGAGCGGGAGATTGAATGAGCAGTTCTTC
CDR3aa: CASSPHGLSGRLNEQFF

v_gene: TRBV5-1
j_gene: TRBJ2-5
abundance: .
d_gene: TRBD1
CDR3nt: TGCGCCAGCAGCTGGGGACAGACCCAAGAGACCCAGTACTTC
CDR3aa: CASSWGQTQETQYF

v_gene: TRBV6-5
j_gene: TRBJ2-5
abundance: .
d_gene: .
CDR3nt: TGTGCCAGCTGGGCGGGGGCCCAAGAGACCCAGTACTTC
CDR3aa: CASWAGAQETQYF

v_gene: TRBV7-2
j_gene: TRBJ2-1
abundance: .
d_gene: .
CDR3nt: TGTGCCAGCAGCTCCGGCAGGGGGGACAATGAGCAGTTCTTC
CDR3aa: CASSSGRGDNEQFF

v_gene: TRBV10-3
j_gene: TRBJ1-5
abundance: .
d_gene: .
CDR3nt: TGTGCCATCAGTGAGTCTTTGGGGGGGGGAAATCAGCCCCAGCATTTT
CDR3aa: CAISESLGGGNQPQHF

v_gene: TRBV9
j_gene: TRBJ2-7
abundance: .
d_gene: TRBD2
CDR3nt: TGTGCCAGCAGCGCGGACAGCGGGACTAGCGGTGCCTACGAGCAGTACTTC
CDR3aa: CASSADSGTSGAYEQYF

v_gene: TRBV7-8
j_gene: TRBJ1-1
abundance: once
d_gene: .
CDR3nt: TGTGCCAGCAGCTTACAGGGGTCGGACACTGAAGCTTTCTTT
CDR3aa: CASSLQGSDTEAFF

v_gene: TRBV18
j_gene: TRBJ2-7
abundance: .
d_gene: .
CDR3nt: TGTGCCAGCTCAATGGCAGGGGACGAGCAGTACTTC
CDR3aa: CASSMAGDEQYF

v_gene: TRBV7-9
j_gene: TRBJ1-3
abundance: few
d_gene: TRBD1
CDR3nt: TGTGCCAGCAGCCGAGGACAGGCCGAAAACACCATATATTTT
CDR3aa: CASSRGQAENTIYF

v_gene: TRBV18
j_gene: TRBJ2-3
abundance: .
d_gene: TRBD2
CDR3nt: TGTGCCAGCTCACCCTCTAGCGGGACTACGCAGTATTTT
CDR3aa: CASSPSSGTTQYF

v_gene: TRBV7-9
j_gene: TRBJ2-1
abundance: .
d_gene: .
CDR3nt: TGTGCCAGCAGCTTAGAAGCTAGCAATGAGCAGTTCTTC
CDR3aa: CASSLEASNEQFF

v_gene: TRBV6-6
j_gene: TRBJ1-2
abundance: .
d_gene: TRBD1
CDR3nt: TGTGCCAGCATCGCCGACAGGGGAGAATATGGCTACACCTTC
CDR3aa: CASIADRGEYGYTF

v_gene: TRBV5-1
j_gene: TRBJ1-1
abundance: .
d_gene: .
CDR3nt: TGCGCCAGCAGCTTACCCGGGACTCCTGACACTGAAGCTTTCTTT
CDR3aa: CASSLPGTPDTEAFF

v_gene: TRBV9
j_gene: TRBJ1-1
abundance: .
d_gene: .
CDR3nt: TGTGCCAGCAGCGTAGACCCCGGGGGCACTGAAGCTTTCTTT
CDR3aa: CASSVDPGGTEAFF

v_gene: TRBV9
j_gene: TRBJ2-1
abundance: .
d_gene: .
CDR3nt: TGTGCCAGCAGCGGGTCAGGGGTCGCCTACAATGAGCAGTTCTTC
CDR3aa: CASSGSGVAYNEQFF